This TCR beta chain was obtained from a study of T cell repertoires in cytomegalovirus infection. There are a few counts of this clonotype. TCRdb recomputed calls from the reads with MiXCR, one row per CDR3 protein. The sample holds approximately 700,000 distinct CDR3 sequences, roughly 36% seen once. Looked up from germline, CDR1 is SNHLY and CDR2 is FYNNEI. This CDR3 is 19 amino acids long. V lost 2 bases to trimming and J lost 0 bases; unmatched junction nucleotides: 13. The sequenced material came from PBMCs. The chain links TRBV2 to TRBJ2-4; TRBD2 matches 7 bases. This TCR came from a human donor in good health (CMV status not recorded). Some clones in this sample may be carry-over from other donors' samples. CDR3 in DNA: TGTGCCAGCAGTGAACTGAGACTAGCAGTTATGCTAGCCAAAAACATTCAGTACTTC. Amino acid sequence: CASSELRLAVMLAKNIQYF.